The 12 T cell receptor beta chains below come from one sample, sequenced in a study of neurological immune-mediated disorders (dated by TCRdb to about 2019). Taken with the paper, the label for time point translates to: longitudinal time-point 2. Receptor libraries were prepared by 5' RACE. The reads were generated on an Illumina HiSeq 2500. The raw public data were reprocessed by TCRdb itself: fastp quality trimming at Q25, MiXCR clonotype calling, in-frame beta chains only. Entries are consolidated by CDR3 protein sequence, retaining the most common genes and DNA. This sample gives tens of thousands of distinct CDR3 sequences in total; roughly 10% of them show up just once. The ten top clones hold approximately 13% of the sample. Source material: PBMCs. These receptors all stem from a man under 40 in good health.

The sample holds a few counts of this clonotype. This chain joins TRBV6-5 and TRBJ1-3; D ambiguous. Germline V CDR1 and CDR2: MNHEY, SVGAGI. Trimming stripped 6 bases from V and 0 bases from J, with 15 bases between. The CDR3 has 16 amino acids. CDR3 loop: CASSRSTVYSGNTIYF. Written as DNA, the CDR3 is TGTGCCAGCAGCCGCTCCACAGTTTACTCTGGAAACACCATATATTTT.

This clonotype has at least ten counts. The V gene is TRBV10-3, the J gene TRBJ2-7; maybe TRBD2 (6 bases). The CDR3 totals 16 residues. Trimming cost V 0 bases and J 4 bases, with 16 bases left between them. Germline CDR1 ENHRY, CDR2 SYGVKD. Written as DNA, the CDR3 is TGTGCCATCAGTGAGTCGATGCGAGACGCGGGGTACGAGCAGTACTTC. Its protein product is CAISESMRDAGYEQYF.

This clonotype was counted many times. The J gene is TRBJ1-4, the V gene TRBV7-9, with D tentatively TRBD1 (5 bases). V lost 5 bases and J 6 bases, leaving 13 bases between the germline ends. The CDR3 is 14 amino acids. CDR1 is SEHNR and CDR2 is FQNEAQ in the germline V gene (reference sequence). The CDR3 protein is CASSGTGGYEKLFF. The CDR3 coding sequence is TGTGCCAGCAGCGGCACGGGGGGTTATGAAAAACTGTTTTTT.

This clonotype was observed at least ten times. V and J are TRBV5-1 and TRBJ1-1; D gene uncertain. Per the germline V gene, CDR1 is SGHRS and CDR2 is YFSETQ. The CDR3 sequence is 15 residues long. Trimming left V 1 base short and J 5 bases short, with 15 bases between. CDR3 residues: CASSLWGSGRTEAFF. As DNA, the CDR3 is TGCGCCAGCAGCTTGTGGGGAAGCGGGAGAACTGAAGCTTTCTTT.

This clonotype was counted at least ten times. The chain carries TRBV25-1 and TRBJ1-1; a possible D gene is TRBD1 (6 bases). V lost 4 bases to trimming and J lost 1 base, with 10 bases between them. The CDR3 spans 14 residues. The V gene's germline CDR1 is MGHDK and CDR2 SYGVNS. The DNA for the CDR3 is TGTGCCAGCAGTGCGGGGGCGAGGAACACTGAAGCTTTCTTT. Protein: CASSAGARNTEAFF.

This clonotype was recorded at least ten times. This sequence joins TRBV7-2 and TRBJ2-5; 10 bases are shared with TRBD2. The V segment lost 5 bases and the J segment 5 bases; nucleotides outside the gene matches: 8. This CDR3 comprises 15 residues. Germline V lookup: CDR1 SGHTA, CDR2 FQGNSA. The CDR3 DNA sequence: TGTGCCAGCAGCGTACTAGCGGGATGGGGGGAGACCCAGTACTTC. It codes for CASSVLAGWGETQYF.

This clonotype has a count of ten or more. CDR3 nucleotide sequence: TGTGCCAGCAGCTGGGGACTGCGAGCGAACACTGAAGCTTTCTTT. Amino acids: CASSWGLRANTEAFF. The V call is TRBV7-2, the J call TRBJ1-1, with D possibly being TRBD1 (5 bases). Per the germline V gene, CDR1 is SGHTA and CDR2 is FQGNSA. V lost 4 bases and J lost 1, with 13 bases in between. The CDR3 totals 15 residues.

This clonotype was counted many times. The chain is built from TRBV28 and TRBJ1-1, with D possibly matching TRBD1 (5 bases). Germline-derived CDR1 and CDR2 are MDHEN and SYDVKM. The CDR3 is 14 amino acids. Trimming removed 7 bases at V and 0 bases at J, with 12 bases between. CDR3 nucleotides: TGTGCCAGCATCGAGACAGCTATGAACACTGAAGCTTTCTTT. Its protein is CASIETAMNTEAFF.

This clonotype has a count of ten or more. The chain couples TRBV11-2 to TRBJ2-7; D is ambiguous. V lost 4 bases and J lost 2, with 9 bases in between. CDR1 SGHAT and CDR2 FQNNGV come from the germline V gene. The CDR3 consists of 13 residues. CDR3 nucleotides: TGTGCCAGCAGCTCCCATGGTCCCTACGAGCAGTACTTC. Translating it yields CASSSHGPYEQYF.

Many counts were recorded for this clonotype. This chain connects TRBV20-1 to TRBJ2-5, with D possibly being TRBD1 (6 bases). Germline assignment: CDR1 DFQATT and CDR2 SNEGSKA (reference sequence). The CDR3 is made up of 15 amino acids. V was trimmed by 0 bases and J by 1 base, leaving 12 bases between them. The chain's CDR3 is CSARDRDTGQETQYF. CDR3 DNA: TGCAGTGCTAGAGACCGGGACACCGGCCAAGAGACCCAGTACTTC.

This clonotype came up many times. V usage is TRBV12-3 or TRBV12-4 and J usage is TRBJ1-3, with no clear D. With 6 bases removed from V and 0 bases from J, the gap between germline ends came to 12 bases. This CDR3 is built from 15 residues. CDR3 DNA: TGTGCCAGCAGGGCGACTTCACACTCTGGAAACACCATATATTTT. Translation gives CASRATSHSGNTIYF.

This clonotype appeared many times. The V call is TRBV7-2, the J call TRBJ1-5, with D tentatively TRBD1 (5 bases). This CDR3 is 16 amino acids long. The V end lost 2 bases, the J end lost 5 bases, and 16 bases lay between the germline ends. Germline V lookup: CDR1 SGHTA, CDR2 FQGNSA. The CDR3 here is CASSLSVGRDDQPQHF. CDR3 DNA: TGTGCCAGCAGCTTATCGGTCGGCAGGGACGATCAGCCCCAGCATTTT.